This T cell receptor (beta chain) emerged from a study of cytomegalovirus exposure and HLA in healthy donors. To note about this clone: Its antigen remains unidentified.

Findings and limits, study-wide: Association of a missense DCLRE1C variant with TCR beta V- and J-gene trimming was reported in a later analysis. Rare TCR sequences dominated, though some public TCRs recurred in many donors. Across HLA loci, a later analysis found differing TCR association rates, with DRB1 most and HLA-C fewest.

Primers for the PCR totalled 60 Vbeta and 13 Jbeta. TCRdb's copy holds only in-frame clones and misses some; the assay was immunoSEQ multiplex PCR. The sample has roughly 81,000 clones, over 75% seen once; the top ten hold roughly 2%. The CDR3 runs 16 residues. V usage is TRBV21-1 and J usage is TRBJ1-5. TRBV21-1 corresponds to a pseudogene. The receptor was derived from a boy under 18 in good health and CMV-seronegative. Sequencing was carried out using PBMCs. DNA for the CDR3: TGTGCCAGCAGCAAAGGGAGGGTGCAGGGAGATCAGCCCCAGCATTTT. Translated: CASSKGRVQGDQPQHF.